The rows below give T cell receptor beta chains drawn from one sample of a study of blood T cell repertoires in COVID-19. Method: immunoSEQ multiplex PCR; TCRdb's copy keeps in-frame clones and lacks some. The data show about 140,000 clones, about 88% seen once. Sequencing used peripheral blood. The receptors here all came from a human donor in a cohort sampled during active COVID-19. Both conserved end residues are part of each CDR3. Each record gives: CDR3 protein, CDR3 DNA, D gene, clone size, J gene, V gene. A D gene is named only where the DNA matches it firmly. Clone size is not always given. Where it is, it says once, few, many or a class for expanded clones.

CASSTPAGMNTGELFF TGTGCCAGCAGTACCCCTGCAGGGATGAACACCGGGGAGCTGTTTTTT NA NA TRBJ2-2 TRBV27
CASSYTSYEQYF TGTGCCAGCAGTTATACTTCCTACGAGCAGTACTTC NA NA TRBJ2-7 TRBV12-3/TRBV12-4
CASSLEVRTEAFF TGTGCCAGCAGTTTAGAGGTTCGCACTGAAGCTTTCTTT NA NA TRBJ1-1 TRBV27
CASSLRQGNYGYTF TGTGCCAGCAGTTTACGCCAGGGGAACTATGGCTACACCTTC NA NA TRBJ1-2 TRBV27
CASSGLAGGSYNEQFF TGTGCCAGTAGCGGACTAGCGGGGGGAAGCTACAATGAGCAGTTCTTC TRBD2 NA TRBJ2-1 TRBV19
CASSSQGAGSTEAFF TGTGCCAGCAGTTCCCAGGGGGCCGGGAGCACTGAAGCTTTCTTT TRBD1 NA TRBJ1-1 TRBV28
CASIVPGLAGGDTQYF TGTGCCAGCATCGTCCCGGGACTAGCGGGGGGAGATACGCAGTATTTT TRBD2 NA TRBJ2-3 TRBV2
CASSTNGRGMSEKLFF TGTGCCAGTAGTACCAACGGCAGGGGTATGAGTGAAAAACTGTTTTTT NA NA TRBJ1-4 TRBV19
CASSFGVPNEQFF TGTGCCAGCAGTTTCGGGGTTCCAAATGAGCAGTTCTTC NA NA TRBJ2-1 TRBV12-3/TRBV12-4
CASSFTGGGRQPQHF TGTGCCAGCAGTTTCACAGGGGGCGGACGGCAGCCCCAGCATTTT TRBD1 NA TRBJ1-5 TRBV28
CASSWSGVVYEQYF TGTGCCAGCAGCTGGAGCGGGGTGGTCTACGAGCAGTACTTC TRBD2 once TRBJ2-7 TRBV5-4
CASSVTAGSSYEQYF TGTGCCAGCAGCGTAACAGCGGGGAGCTCCTACGAGCAGTACTTC TRBD2 NA TRBJ2-7 TRBV5-5
CASSSLLAGATDTQYF TGTGCCAGCAGCTCCCTCCTAGCGGGGGCCACAGATACGCAGTATTTT TRBD2 NA TRBJ2-3 TRBV5-4
CASSFISFADTQYF TGTGCCAGCAGTTTTATTTCCTTCGCGGATACGCAGTATTTT NA NA TRBJ2-3 TRBV27
CASSLVDRATGELFF TGCGCCAGCAGCTTGGTGGACAGGGCCACCGGGGAGCTGTTTTTT TRBD1 NA TRBJ2-2 TRBV5-1
CSVKGGSSYEQYF TGCAGCGTCAAAGGGGGAAGCTCCTACGAGCAGTACTTC NA NA TRBJ2-7 TRBV29-1
CASSSAQGNTEAFF TGTGCCAGCAGCTCCGCACAGGGGAACACTGAAGCTTTCTTT NA NA TRBJ1-1 TRBV2
CASRWTGTSDHSDTQYF TGTGCCAGCAGGTGGACCGGGACTAGCGACCATTCGGATACGCAGTATTTT TRBD2 NA TRBJ2-3 TRBV2
CASSSRDRGTEAFF TGTGCCAGCTCATCCCGGGACAGGGGCACTGAAGCTTTCTTT TRBD1 NA TRBJ1-1 TRBV18
CASSPSAGEQNSPLHF TGTGCCAGCTCACCATCGGCAGGGGAACAGAATTCACCCCTCCACTTT NA NA TRBJ1-6 TRBV18
CATSMAGGNDEQYF TGTGCCACCAGCATGGCGGGAGGTAACGACGAGCAGTACTTC TRBD2 NA TRBJ2-7 TRBV15
CATEGRTNTGELFF TGTGCCACCGAGGGCCGGACGAACACCGGGGAGCTGTTTTTT NA NA TRBJ2-2 TRBV10-3
CASSLGTLAKNIQYF TGCGCCAGCAGCCTAGGGACACTAGCCAAAAACATTCAGTACTTC NA NA TRBJ2-4 TRBV5-1
CASILPGLLERTYEQYF TGTGCCAGCATTCTACCGGGACTGCTAGAAAGAACCTACGAGCAGTACTTC NA once TRBJ2-7 TRBV27